Listed here are 7 T cell receptor beta chains from one sample, sequenced in a study of blood T cells in healthy people across ages. Combining a sample-barcoded 5' primer with a J-beta primer mix, a second PCR ran for about 7 to 12 cycles. MiXCR, run by TCRdb on the 5' RACE reads, gives a single entry per CDR3 protein. The sample yields hundreds of thousands of distinct CDR3 sequences, about 48% seen once. Specimen: blood. The receptors were sampled from a man aged 25-45 years in good health.

CDR3 nucleotide sequence: TGCGCCAGCAGCCCCTGTAGGGGCCAAGAGACCCAGTACTTC. Translation gives CASSPCRGQETQYF. The genes are TRBV4-1 and TRBJ2-5; D possibly corresponds to TRBD1 (5 bases). The CDR3 covers 14 residues. CDR1 is MGHRA, CDR2 YSYEKL, per germline. V lost 4 bases and J lost 1, with 10 bases in between.

Worth noting for this clonotype: It may be a read error: a sequence one base away is much more abundant. The genes are TRBV3-1 and TRBJ2-1; no clear D gene. Trimming pared 3 bases from V and 3 bases from J, leaving 3 bases between. The germline CDR1 and CDR2 sequences are LGHDT and YNNKEL (reference sequence). This CDR3 is built from 12 residues. The CDR3 sequence is CASSHNYNEQFF. In nucleotides, the CDR3 is TGTGCCAGCAGCCATAACTACAATGAGCAGTTCTTC.

The chain links TRBV20-1 to TRBJ2-5; 7 bases are a match to TRBD2. The CDR3 length is 14 residues. The V segment lost 3 bases and the J segment 11 bases; nucleotides outside the gene matches: 15. In germline, CDR1 is DFQATT, CDR2 SNEGSKA (reference sequence). CDR3 sequence (DNA): TGCAGTGCTAGTCCGAGCGGGGTCTACAATGAGCAGTACTTC. This sequence encodes CSASPSGVYNEQYF.

This clonotype was observed once. The chain joins TRBV3-1 to TRBJ1-2, with TRBD1 as a possible D gene (6 bases). The CDR3 totals 14 residues. Trimming left V 4 bases short and J 5 bases short, with 14 bases between. The germline CDR1 and CDR2 sequences are LGHDT and YNNKEL (reference sequence). This chain's CDR3 is CASSLLQGPYGYTF. Here the CDR3 DNA reads TGTGCCAGCAGCCTTTTACAGGGTCCTTATGGCTACACCTTC.

This clonotype has just a few counts. The CDR3 DNA follows: TGCGCCAGCAGCCAAGATCCCCTCGGGCAGCCTAACTATGGCTACACCTTC. Protein sequence: CASSQDPLGQPNYGYTF. The chain joins TRBV4-1 to TRBJ1-2; D call uncertain. Trimming shortened V by 0 bases and J by 0 bases, and 14 bases separated the two germline ends. This CDR3 has 17 residues. The germline gives CDR1 MGHRA, CDR2 YSYEKL.

Note on this clonotype: Compared with germline, one end of the junction differs, possibly owing to a read error. This chain connects TRBV3-1 to TRBJ2-3; 7 bases agree with TRBD2. CDR1 is LGHDT and CDR2 is YNNKEL in the germline V gene (reference sequence). The CDR3 covers 16 residues. In DNA form, the CDR3 reads TGTACCAGCAGCCAAGTTGGGGGGGTCGGCACAGATACGCAGTATTTT. Its protein is CTSSQVGGVGTDTQYF.

In its sample, this clonotype was seen a few times. The chain carries TRBV2 and TRBJ2-7; a possible D gene is TRBD2 (5 bases). Trimming removed 8 bases from V and 0 bases from J, with 11 bases in between. The CDR3 is made up of 13 amino acids. The germline gives CDR1 SNHLY, CDR2 FYNNEI. CDR3 sequence (DNA): TGTGCCAGCCTCTCTAGCAGCTCCTACGAGCAGTACTTC. This codes for CASLSSSSYEQYF.